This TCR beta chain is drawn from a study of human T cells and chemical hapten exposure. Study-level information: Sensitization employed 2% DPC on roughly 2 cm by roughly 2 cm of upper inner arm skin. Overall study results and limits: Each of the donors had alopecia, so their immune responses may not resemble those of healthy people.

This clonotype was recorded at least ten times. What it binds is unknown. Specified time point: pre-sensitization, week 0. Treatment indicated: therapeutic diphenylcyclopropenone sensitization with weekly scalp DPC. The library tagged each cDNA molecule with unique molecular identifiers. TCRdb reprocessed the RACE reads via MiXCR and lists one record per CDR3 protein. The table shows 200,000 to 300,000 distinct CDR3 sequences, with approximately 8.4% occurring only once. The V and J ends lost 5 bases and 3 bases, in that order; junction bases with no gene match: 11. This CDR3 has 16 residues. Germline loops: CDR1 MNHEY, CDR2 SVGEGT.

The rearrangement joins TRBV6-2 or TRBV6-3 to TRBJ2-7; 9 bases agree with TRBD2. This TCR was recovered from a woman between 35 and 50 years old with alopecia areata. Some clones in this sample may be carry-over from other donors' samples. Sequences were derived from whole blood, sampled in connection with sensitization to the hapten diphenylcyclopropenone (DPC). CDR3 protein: CASSRELAGESYEQYF. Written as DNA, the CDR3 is TGTGCCAGCAGTCGCGAATTAGCGGGAGAGAGCTACGAGCAGTACTTC.